This entry is about one T cell receptor beta chain. Its antigen has not been determined. Per-base quality was not reported, and no clone a single base away is much larger than it. The sample is drawn from a study of CD4 T cells in relation to SARS-CoV-2 and coronaviruses (dated by TCRdb to about 2021). Study-wide context: The ViraFEST assay cultured PBMCs with antigen for under 13 days, then sequenced TCR beta CDR3s to find antigen-specific clonal expansions. At the level of individual TCR clonotypes, the study measured memory CD4+ T cell crossreactivity between SARS-CoV-2 spike protein and common cold coronavirus spike proteins. Patient-derived lymphoblastoid cell lines were used to map the HLA restriction of shared crossreactive spike epitopes. Samples from a few pre-COVID donors and the naive versus memory experiments were sequenced with the Adaptive Biotechnologies TCR-sequencing kit; other data were Illumina-based. An HIV-1 Nef peptide pool or a culture without peptide was used as the negative reference condition. A different, Illumina-based TCR-beta assay was used to sequence expansion assays from other donors in the study. General study outcomes and caveats: Memory CD4+ clonotypes crossrecognizing SARS-CoV-2 and at least one common cold coronavirus spike were found in about 61% of donors. Compared with monoreactive clones, crossreactive clones had significantly weaker SARS-CoV-2-driven expansion, a result consistent with antigenic imprinting. Small numbers of patients and of tested TCRs limited the study. Crossreactivity analysis was centred on spike protein, so crossreactivity against other viral proteins was not assessed. Pre-pandemic and post-infection samples were not both contributed by any donor, so tracing of the source of pre-existing responses was limited.

CD4+ T cells from unexposed donors were collected before the COVID-19 pandemic (2011-2018). Following 10 days of culture, the EasySep CD4+ T cell isolation kit was used to isolate CD4+ T cells. As cell numbers permitted, CD4+ T cells from unexposed donors were tested for reactivity to SARS-CoV-2 S and N and to four common cold coronavirus spike pools. PBMCs were cultured at two million per well in IMDM supplemented with about 5.3% human AB serum and 8 to 10 IU/ml IL-2. Half of the culture medium was replaced with fresh IL-2-containing medium on days 3 and 7. Each peptide culture condition was generally run in triplicate replicate wells. The leukapheresis product used for the unexposed donors was purchased from a commercial source. PBMCs were isolated from leukapheresis product or whole blood by Ficoll-Paque PLUS gradient centrifugation. PBMCs were either used fresh in the expansion assay or cryopreserved at -140 degrees C. The QIAamp Micro DNA Kit was used to extract genomic DNA from the CD4+ T cells.

The method behind the library was the immunoSEQ multiplex PCR assay. The authors processed their data as follows. During preprocessing, nonproductive sequences were removed, along with CDR3s that did not begin with C, did not end with F or W, or were shorter than 7 amino acids. The MANAFEST web app was used to call antigen-specific clonotypes on the basis of expansion compared with the reference and with other culture wells. A clone counted as positive if significantly expanded in 2 of 3 replicate wells versus the reference culture at FDR below 0.05. A further requirement for positive clones was significant expansion compared with all other tandem wells, along with an odds ratio above 5. After three terminal residues were trimmed from each end, CDR3 homology was quantified as pairwise Levenshtein distance using the stringdist R package. Entries here come from immuneACCESS through TCRdb and include only in-frame sequences with V and J called. Some clones fail to appear in such tables; in the studies checked, an unresolved V gene covers under half of the shortfall, and the cause of the remainder is unknown. That table furnishes V, J and clone size, whereas the DNA furnished D and trimming. Counted in this sample were 9,500 to 12,000 clones; around 80% of them appeared once. 17% of the sample lies in the top ten.

The CDR3 spans 16 residues, from the cysteine through the phenylalanine. Only the CDR3 part of the read is kept: 48 bases, read in frame from the first base. V sheds 0 bases and J sheds 5 bases, leaving 16 bases between their ends. Taken from the germline V gene (reference sequence), the CDR1 and CDR2 loops are LGHDT and YNNKEL. The sequence came from a human donor in good health. The rearranged segments are TRBV3-1 (or the pseudogene TRBV3-2) and TRBJ2-5, with a tentative D gene TRBD1 over 5 matching bases. Sequenced: CD4+ T cells from PBMCs, cultured in vitro. The CDR3: CASSQDVRVGLETQYF. The sequenced DNA is TGTGCCAGCAGCCAAGATGTCAGGGTCGGTTTGGAGACCCAGTACTTC.